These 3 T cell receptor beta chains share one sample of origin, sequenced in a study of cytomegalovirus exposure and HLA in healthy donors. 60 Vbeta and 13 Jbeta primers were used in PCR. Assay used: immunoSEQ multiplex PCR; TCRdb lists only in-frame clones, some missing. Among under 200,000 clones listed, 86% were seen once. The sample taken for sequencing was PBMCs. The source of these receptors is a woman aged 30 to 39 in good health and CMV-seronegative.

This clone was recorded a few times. The CDR3 DNA is TGTGCCAGCAGCGGACAGCGCACCTACGAGCAGTACTTC. This gives the protein CASSGQRTYEQYF. The chain has TRBV6-1 and TRBJ2-7, with D possibly being TRBD1 (6 bases). Germline CDR1 and CDR2: MNHNS and SASEGT. The CDR3 is 13 amino acids. The V and J ends lost 6 bases and 2 bases respectively, with 11 bases between them.

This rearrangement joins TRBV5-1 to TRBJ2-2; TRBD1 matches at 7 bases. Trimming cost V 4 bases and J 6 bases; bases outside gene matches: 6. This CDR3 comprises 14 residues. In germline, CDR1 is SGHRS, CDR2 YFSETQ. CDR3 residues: CASSGGQAAGELFF. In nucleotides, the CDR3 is TGCGCCAGCAGCGGTGGACAGGCGGCCGGGGAGCTGTTTTTT.

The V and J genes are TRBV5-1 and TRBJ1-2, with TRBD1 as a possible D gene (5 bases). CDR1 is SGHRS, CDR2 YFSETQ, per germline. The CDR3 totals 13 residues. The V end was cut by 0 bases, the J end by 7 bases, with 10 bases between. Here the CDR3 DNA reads TGCGCCAGCAGCTTGGGACAGACGGGTGGCTACACCTTC. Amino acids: CASSLGQTGGYTF.